These 7 T cell receptor beta chains share one sample of origin, sequenced in a study of patients and donors after allogeneic stem cell transplantation. MiXCR, run by TCRdb on the RT-PCR reads, gives a single entry per CDR3 protein. The table records roughly 880,000 distinct CDR3 sequences, more than 15% of them present only once. The sequenced material came from blood, either unsorted or a sorted T cell fraction (not recorded which). These receptors were collected from a human donor who was either an allogeneic HSCT recipient or a stem cell or donor lymphocyte infusion donor (not recorded which). It is not recorded whose cells these are; they may come from a transplant donor.

This clonotype showed up just a few times. The chain uses TRBV25-1 and TRBJ2-3, with TRBD2 as a possible D gene (6 bases). The CDR3 contains 15 residues. Germline lookup yields CDR1 MGHDK and CDR2 SYGVNS. The CDR3 DNA reads as TGTGCGACAGAGGCGGGGCCGCTTGGCCGAGATACGCAGTATTTT. This sequence encodes CATEAGPLGRDTQYF.

The table lists this clonotype with a few counts. The rearrangement links TRBV15 to TRBJ2-5, with D unclear. Trimming stripped 1 base from V and 1 base from J, with 10 bases between. The V gene's germline CDR1 is LNHNV and CDR2 YYDKDF (reference sequence). This CDR3 contains 15 residues. The DNA for the CDR3 is TGTGCCACCAGCAGAGGCCAAACCCTCCAAGAGACCCAGTACTTC. It yields the protein CATSRGQTLQETQYF.

The rearrangement joins TRBV11-2 to TRBJ1-2, with D perhaps matching TRBD1 (6 bases). CDR1 and CDR2 from the germline V gene are SGHAT and FQNNGV. Trimming stripped 9 bases from V and 0 bases from J, with 17 bases between. The CDR3 totals 15 residues. CDR3 sequence: CASDVGHSTNYGYTF. CDR3 DNA: TGTGCCAGTGACGTGGGACATTCTACTAACTATGGCTACACCTTC.

In its sample, this clonotype was seen many times. This CDR3 is CSVRTVNTEAFF. In DNA, the CDR3 is TGCAGCGTTAGGACTGTGAACACTGAAGCTTTCTTT. The chain joins TRBV29-1 to TRBJ1-1; D is unresolved. Germline CDR1 is SQVTM and CDR2 is ANQGSEA. Between the trimmed V and J ends, which lost 5 bases and 0 bases, there was a span of 7 bases. The CDR3 consists of 12 residues.

V gene TRBV7-2 combines with J gene TRBJ2-1, with unresolved D. The CDR3 runs to 13 residues. CDR1 is SGHTA, CDR2 FQGNSA, per germline. V was cut by 2 bases and J by 6 bases, with 8 bases left in between. DNA of the CDR3: TGTGCCAGCAGCTTATGGCCAAGCAATGAGCAGTTCTTC. Protein: CASSLWPSNEQFF.

There are a few counts of this clonotype. This chain uses TRBV7-6 with TRBJ2-3; D call uncertain. Germline-derived CDR1 and CDR2 are SGHVS and FNYEAQ. The germline V and J ends were trimmed by 4 bases and 4 bases, with 18 bases remaining between them. CDR3 size: 16 residues. The CDR3 DNA is TGTGCCAGCAGCTCAACTCTCTCGACACCCCCAGATACGCAGTATTTT. Encoded protein: CASSSTLSTPPDTQYF. The full variable domain, completed using reference TRBV7-6 and TRBJ2-3, is GAGVSQSPRYKVTKRGQDVALRCDPISGHVSLYWYRQALGQGPEFLTYFNYEAQQDKSGLPNDRFSAERPEGSISTLTIQRTEQRDSAMYRCASSSTLSTPPDTQYFGPGTRLTVL.

This chain links TRBV29-1 with TRBJ1-1; D ambiguous. V shed 3 bases and J shed 3 bases, with 14 bases lying between them. Germline CDR1 and CDR2: SQVTM and ANQGSEA. This CDR3 region has 14 residues. CDR3 residues: CSVEPQRRYTEAFF. CDR3 bases: TGCAGCGTTGAGCCGCAGAGACGGTACACTGAAGCTTTCTTT.